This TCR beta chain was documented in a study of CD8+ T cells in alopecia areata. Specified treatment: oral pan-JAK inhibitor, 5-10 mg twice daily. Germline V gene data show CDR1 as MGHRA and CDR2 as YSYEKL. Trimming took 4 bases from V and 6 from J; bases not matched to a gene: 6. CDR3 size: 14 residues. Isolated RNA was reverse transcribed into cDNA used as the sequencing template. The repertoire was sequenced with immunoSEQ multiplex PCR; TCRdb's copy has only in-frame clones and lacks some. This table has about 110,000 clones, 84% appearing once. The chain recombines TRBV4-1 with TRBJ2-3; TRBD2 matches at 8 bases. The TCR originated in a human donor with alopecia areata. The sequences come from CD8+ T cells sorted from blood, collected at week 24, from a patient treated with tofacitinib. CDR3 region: CASSPGPGGDTQYF. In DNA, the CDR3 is TGCGCCAGCAGCCCGGGACCGGGGGGGGATACGCAGTATTTT.